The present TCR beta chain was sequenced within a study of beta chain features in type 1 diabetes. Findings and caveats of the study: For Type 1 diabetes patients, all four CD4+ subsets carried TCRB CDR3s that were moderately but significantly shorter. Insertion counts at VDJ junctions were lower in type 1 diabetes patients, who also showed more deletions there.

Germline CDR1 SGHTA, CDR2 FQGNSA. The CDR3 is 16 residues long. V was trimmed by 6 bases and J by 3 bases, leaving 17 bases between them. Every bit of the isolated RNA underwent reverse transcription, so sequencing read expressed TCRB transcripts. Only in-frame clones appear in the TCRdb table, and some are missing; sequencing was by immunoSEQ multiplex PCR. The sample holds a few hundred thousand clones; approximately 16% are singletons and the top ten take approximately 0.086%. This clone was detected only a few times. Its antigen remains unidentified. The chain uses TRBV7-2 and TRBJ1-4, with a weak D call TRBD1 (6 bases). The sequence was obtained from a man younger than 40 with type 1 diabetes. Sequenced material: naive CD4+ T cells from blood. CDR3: CASSLITGIANEKLFF. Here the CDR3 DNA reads TGTGCCAGCAGTCTGATCACAGGGATTGCTAATGAAAAACTGTTTTTT.